The rows below give T cell receptor beta chains drawn from one sample of a study of OX40 agonist ivuxolimab in advanced cancers. Assay used: immunoSEQ multiplex PCR; TCRdb lists only in-frame clones, some missing. The sample consists of around 25,000 clones, 77% of them appearing once. Sequencing was performed on CD4+ or CD8+ T cells sorted from blood, taken in a trial of the OX40 agonist ivuxolimab. These receptors were taken from an adult with an advanced solid tumor such as melanoma, head and neck, liver or kidney cancer. CDR3s include the opening cysteine and the closing phenylalanine or tryptophan. A D gene is named only where the DNA matches it firmly. Size is omitted from some rows. Given values are once, few, many or a class for expanded clones.

v_call: TRBV7-2
j_call: TRBJ2-3
cdr3_length: 11
d_call: NA
clone_size: NA
cdr3_nt: TGTGCCAGCAGCTTCACAGATACGCAGTATTTT
cdr3_aa: CASSFTDTQYF

v_call: TRBV7-8
j_call: TRBJ2-1
cdr3_length: 15
d_call: TRBD2
clone_size: few
cdr3_nt: TGTGCCAGCAGGGCCACTAGCGGGGAGGCGGATGAGCAGTTCTTC
cdr3_aa: CASRATSGEADEQFF

v_call: TRBV19
j_call: TRBJ2-7
cdr3_length: 15
d_call: NA
clone_size: NA
cdr3_nt: TGTGCCAGTAGTATAGATACAGGGAACGGGGGCGAGCAGTACTTC
cdr3_aa: CASSIDTGNGGEQYF

v_call: TRBV4-1
j_call: TRBJ2-1
cdr3_length: 17
d_call: NA
clone_size: medium-sized
cdr3_nt: TGCGCCAGCAGCCAAGTAGGGGTCAGCGGACAATACAATGAGCAGTTCTTC
cdr3_aa: CASSQVGVSGQYNEQFF

v_call: TRBV7-2
j_call: TRBJ1-1
cdr3_length: 15
d_call: NA
clone_size: NA
cdr3_nt: TGTGCCAGCAGGCAATCTCGAACGCCGACAAGTCAAGCTTTCTTT
cdr3_aa: CASRQSRTPTSQAFF

v_call: TRBV10-2
j_call: TRBJ1-5
cdr3_length: 15
d_call: NA
clone_size: few
cdr3_nt: TGCGCCAGCAGTGAGGGGGAGTATAGCAATCAGCCCCAGCATTTT
cdr3_aa: CASSEGEYSNQPQHF

v_call: TRBV15
j_call: TRBJ2-7
cdr3_length: 14
d_call: NA
clone_size: NA
cdr3_nt: TGTGCCACCAGCCTCGGAGGGTCTTTTGGCGAGCAGTACTTC
cdr3_aa: CATSLGGSFGEQYF

v_call: TRBV7-2
j_call: TRBJ2-3
cdr3_length: 13
d_call: NA
clone_size: NA
cdr3_nt: TGTGCCAGCAGCGAATCTCCGGGGTGGACGCAGTATTTT
cdr3_aa: CASSESPGWTQYF

v_call: TRBV6-1
j_call: TRBJ1-6
cdr3_length: 11
d_call: NA
clone_size: NA
cdr3_nt: TGTGCCGGGAAGGATAATTCACCCCTCCACTTT
cdr3_aa: CAGKDNSPLHF

v_call: TRBV20-1
j_call: TRBJ1-2
cdr3_length: 11
d_call: NA
clone_size: NA
cdr3_nt: TGCAGCCGTTACATGGGCGGTGGCTACACCTTC
cdr3_aa: CSRYMGGGYTF

v_call: TRBV7-9
j_call: TRBJ2-5
cdr3_length: 15
d_call: TRBD2
clone_size: NA
cdr3_nt: TGTGCCAGCAGCTCCGGGACTAGCTGGGAAGAGACCCAGTACTTC
cdr3_aa: CASSSGTSWEETQYF

v_call: TRBV5-1
j_call: TRBJ2-3
cdr3_length: 16
d_call: TRBD2
clone_size: NA
cdr3_nt: TGCGCCAGCAGCTCAGGGCCTACTAGCGGGAGTTATACGCAGTATTTT
cdr3_aa: CASSSGPTSGSYTQYF

v_call: TRBV29-1
j_call: TRBJ1-2
cdr3_length: 13
d_call: NA
clone_size: NA
cdr3_nt: TGCAGCGTTGCGCACAATAATAACTATGGCTACACCTTC
cdr3_aa: CSVAHNNNYGYTF

v_call: TRBV25-1
j_call: TRBJ1-6
cdr3_length: 16
d_call: NA
clone_size: NA
cdr3_nt: TGTGCCAGCAGCTTTTCCACCGGACTCAGGATTTCACCCCTCCACTTT
cdr3_aa: CASSFSTGLRISPLHF

v_call: TRBV5-1
j_call: TRBJ1-2
cdr3_length: 13
d_call: NA
clone_size: NA
cdr3_nt: TGCGCCAGCAGCTTGGTAGGGGAAAATGGCTACACCTTC
cdr3_aa: CASSLVGENGYTF

v_call: TRBV27
j_call: TRBJ2-5
cdr3_length: 15
d_call: NA
clone_size: few
cdr3_nt: TGTGCCAGCAGTTTATCGTGGGCAGACCAAGAGACCCAGTACTTC
cdr3_aa: CASSLSWADQETQYF

v_call: TRBV5-4
j_call: TRBJ2-3
cdr3_length: 16
d_call: TRBD2
clone_size: NA
cdr3_nt: TGTGCCAGCAGCCCCGGGTTAGCGGGAGGGTTAGATACGCAGTATTTT
cdr3_aa: CASSPGLAGGLDTQYF

v_call: TRBV23-1
j_call: TRBJ2-7
cdr3_length: 20
d_call: TRBD2
clone_size: NA
cdr3_nt: TGCGCCAGCAGTCGCTCCCATATGCTAGCGGGAGCGCCGAGGTGTTACGAGCAGTACTTC
cdr3_aa: CASSRSHMLAGAPRCYEQYF

v_call: TRBV30
j_call: TRBJ2-1
cdr3_length: 13
d_call: NA
clone_size: NA
cdr3_nt: TGTGCCTGGAGTGTACGCAGGGGCAATGAGCAGTTCTTC
cdr3_aa: CAWSVRRGNEQFF

v_call: TRBV6-6
j_call: TRBJ1-3
cdr3_length: 13
d_call: NA
clone_size: few
cdr3_nt: TGTGCCAGCTTAACCCTTGGCGGAAACACCATATATTTT
cdr3_aa: CASLTLGGNTIYF

v_call: TRBV9
j_call: TRBJ2-7
cdr3_length: 13
d_call: NA
clone_size: few
cdr3_nt: TGTGCCAGCAGCGTAGCAGGGTCTTACGAGCAGTACTTC
cdr3_aa: CASSVAGSYEQYF

v_call: TRBV5-6
j_call: TRBJ1-2
cdr3_length: 14
d_call: NA
clone_size: NA
cdr3_nt: TGTGCCAGCAGCTTGGACAGGGCACTATATGGCTACACCTTC
cdr3_aa: CASSLDRALYGYTF

v_call: TRBV20-1
j_call: TRBJ2-7
cdr3_length: 11
d_call: TRBD1
clone_size: NA
cdr3_nt: TGCAGTGCTCAGACAGGGTTTGGGCAGTACTTC
cdr3_aa: CSAQTGFGQYF

v_call: TRBV30
j_call: TRBJ2-3
cdr3_length: 13
d_call: NA
clone_size: NA
cdr3_nt: TGTGCCTGGAACCTTAGAAGCACAGATACGCAGTATTTT
cdr3_aa: CAWNLRSTDTQYF

v_call: TRBV11-2
j_call: TRBJ2-5
cdr3_length: 15
d_call: TRBD2
clone_size: NA
cdr3_nt: TGTGCCAGCAGCTTAGGGGGGGGACCCCAAGAGACCCAGTACTTC
cdr3_aa: CASSLGGGPQETQYF

v_call: TRBV6-1
j_call: TRBJ2-3
cdr3_length: 12
d_call: NA
clone_size: NA
cdr3_nt: TGTGCCACCTGGACTAGCACAGATACGCAGTATTTT
cdr3_aa: CATWTSTDTQYF

v_call: TRBV6-6
j_call: TRBJ1-2
cdr3_length: 14
d_call: NA
clone_size: NA
cdr3_nt: TGTGCCAGCAGTTCGTCCGGGACGTTCTATGGCTACACCTTC
cdr3_aa: CASSSSGTFYGYTF

v_call: TRBV11-2
j_call: TRBJ2-4
cdr3_length: 14
d_call: NA
clone_size: NA
cdr3_nt: TGTGCCAGCAGCCCACAGAGTATTAAAAACATTCAGTACTTC
cdr3_aa: CASSPQSIKNIQYF

v_call: TRBV18
j_call: TRBJ1-3
cdr3_length: 15
d_call: NA
clone_size: few
cdr3_nt: TGTGCCAGCTCACCCAGCGGGGGCTCTGGAAACACCATATATTTT
cdr3_aa: CASSPSGGSGNTIYF

v_call: TRBV5-6
j_call: TRBJ2-7
cdr3_length: 14
d_call: NA
clone_size: NA
cdr3_nt: TGTGCCAGCAGCTTGGGGGGGAGCTCCTACGAGCAGTACTTC
cdr3_aa: CASSLGGSSYEQYF

v_call: TRBV2
j_call: TRBJ2-4
cdr3_length: 15
d_call: TRBD1
clone_size: NA
cdr3_nt: TGTGCCAGCAGTGCCGGACAGGGGGGTCCGGACATTCAGTACTTC
cdr3_aa: CASSAGQGGPDIQYF

v_call: TRBV9
j_call: TRBJ2-7
cdr3_length: 16
d_call: TRBD2
clone_size: NA
cdr3_nt: TGTGCCAGCAGCGCCACCGGGGGTAGCGGGAGCTACGAGCAGTACTTC
cdr3_aa: CASSATGGSGSYEQYF

v_call: TRBV19
j_call: TRBJ2-3
cdr3_length: 19
d_call: TRBD2
clone_size: NA
cdr3_nt: TGTGCCAGGGAGGGGGGACTAGCGGGAGGTCTTTTATTCACAGATACGCAGTATTTT
cdr3_aa: CAREGGLAGGLLFTDTQYF

v_call: TRBV23-1
j_call: TRBJ2-1
cdr3_length: 13
d_call: NA
clone_size: NA
cdr3_nt: TGCGCCAAAGGGGTCATCGGTGGTCATGAGCAGTTCTTC
cdr3_aa: CAKGVIGGHEQFF

v_call: TRBV30
j_call: TRBJ2-7
cdr3_length: 17
d_call: TRBD2
clone_size: NA
cdr3_nt: TGTGCCTGGAGTGTGAGAACCCTAGCGGGGGTAACCTACGAGCAGTACTTC
cdr3_aa: CAWSVRTLAGVTYEQYF

v_call: TRBV4-1
j_call: TRBJ2-5
cdr3_length: 16
d_call: NA
clone_size: NA
cdr3_nt: TGCGCCAGCAGCCACCAACAGGGTGGACACCAAGAGACCCAGTACTTC
cdr3_aa: CASSHQQGGHQETQYF

v_call: TRBV11-2
j_call: TRBJ2-1
cdr3_length: 14
d_call: NA
clone_size: once
cdr3_nt: TGTGCCAGCAGCTCCCGGGGCTGGGAACCCATCCCGTTCTTC
cdr3_aa: CASSSRGWEPIPFF

v_call: TRBV14
j_call: TRBJ2-1
cdr3_length: 15
d_call: TRBD2
clone_size: NA
cdr3_nt: TGTGCCAGCAGCCGGGGACTAGCGGGAATAAATGAGCAGTTCTTC
cdr3_aa: CASSRGLAGINEQFF

v_call: TRBV19
j_call: TRBJ1-5
cdr3_length: 14
d_call: NA
clone_size: NA
cdr3_nt: TGTGCCAGTATAAGTAGGAAGGGCAATCAGCCCCAGCATTTT
cdr3_aa: CASISRKGNQPQHF

v_call: TRBV28
j_call: TRBJ2-6
cdr3_length: 14
d_call: TRBD1
clone_size: medium-sized
cdr3_nt: TGTGCCAGCCACAGGGGGCCCGGGACCAACGTCCTGACTTTC
cdr3_aa: CASHRGPGTNVLTF